The 26 T cell receptor beta chains listed next were all sequenced from one sample in a study of blood T cell repertoires in COVID-19. Only in-frame clones appear in the TCRdb table, and some are missing; sequencing was by immunoSEQ multiplex PCR. The sample shows 250,000 to 350,000 clones, more than 65% of them seen only once. The sequencing input was peripheral blood. These receptors were collected from a person in their 70s with COVID-19, enrolled during active disease.

The rearrangement uses TRBV6-6 and TRBJ2-3; TRBD2 is a possible D gene (5 bases). CDR3 length: 15 amino acids. The germline gives CDR1 MNHNY, CDR2 SVGAGI (reference sequence). With 6 bases removed from V and 4 bases from J, the gap between germline ends came to 17 bases. CDR3 DNA sequence: TGTGCCAGCAGGACTCTAGCAGGTTTCTCAGATACGCAGTATTTT. This gives the protein CASRTLAGFSDTQYF.

Points on this clone: At the DNA level, this CDR3 is encoded by other sequences in the same sample as well. V is TRBV28 and J is TRBJ1-1; possibly TRBD1 for D (5 bases). V shed 2 bases and J shed 1 base, with 5 bases lying between them. CDR3 length equals 13 residues. The germline V gene encodes CDR1 MDHEN and CDR2 SYDVKM. The CDR3 loop reads CASSLGQNTEAFF. The CDR3 DNA is TGTGCCAGCAGTTTAGGACAGAACACTGAAGCTTTCTTT. The full variable domain, its missing parts supplied by reference TRBV28 and TRBJ1-1, is DVKVTQSSRYLVKRTGEKVFLECVQDMDHENMFWYRQDPGLGLRLIYFSYDVKMKEKGDIPEGYSVSREKKERFSLILESASTNQTSMYLCASSLGQNTEAFFGQGTRLTVV.

This chain joins TRBV3-1 (or the pseudogene TRBV3-2) and TRBJ1-4, with 7 bases matching TRBD1. The V gene's germline CDR1 is LGHDT and CDR2 YNNKEL (reference sequence). The trim removed 0 bases at V and 8 bases at J, leaving 9 bases unmatched. The CDR3 contains 16 residues. CDR3 region: CASSQEGTVGQEKLFF. DNA of the CDR3: TGTGCCAGCAGCCAAGAAGGGACAGTTGGGCAAGAAAAACTGTTTTTT.

This chain links TRBV19 with TRBJ1-5, with D tentatively TRBD1 (6 bases). V was trimmed by 5 bases and J by 2 bases, leaving 19 bases between them. Germline CDR1 LNHDA, CDR2 SQIVND (reference sequence). The CDR3 has 17 amino acids. The CDR3 bases are TGTGCCAGTAGTGTGGGGGCGGTGGTCGGTCGCAATCAGCCCCAGCATTTT. Its protein is CASSVGAVVGRNQPQHF.

CDR3 DNA: TGCGCCAGCAGCTTGGCTCCCCAAGCCCCCTCTGGAAACACCATATATTTT. This sequence encodes CASSLAPQAPSGNTIYF. The chain links TRBV5-1 to TRBJ1-3; D remains unclear. This CDR3 is built from 17 residues. V lost 0 bases, J lost 0 bases, and 13 bases lay in between. CDR1 is SGHRS, CDR2 YFSETQ, per germline. Full variable domain (rest looked up from reference TRBV5-1 and TRBJ1-3): KAGVTQTPRYLIKTRGQQVTLSCSPISGHRSVSWYQQTPGQGLQFLFEYFSETQRNKGNFPGRFSGRQFSNSRSEMNVSTLELGDSALYLCASSLAPQAPSGNTIYFGEGSWLTVV.

The chain recombines TRBV7-3 with TRBJ2-2; D is perhaps TRBD1 (6 bases). Looked up from germline, CDR1 is SGHTA and CDR2 is FQGTGA. Trimming pared 2 bases from V and 7 bases from J, leaving 14 bases between. CDR3 length equals 15 residues. CDR3 protein: CASSLGPDRHGELFF. The CDR3 DNA follows: TGTGCCAGCAGCTTAGGGCCGGACAGACACGGGGAGCTGTTTTTT.

This chain joins TRBV19 and TRBJ1-5, with D possibly TRBD1 on 6 matching bases. V lost 8 bases, J lost 4 bases, and 21 bases lay in between. Germline V CDR1 and CDR2: LNHDA, SQIVND (reference sequence). This CDR3 spans 16 amino acids. CDR3 nucleotides: TGTGCCAGTTGGGGGGGGCAGCCCTTCCTAAATCAGCCCCAGCATTTT. This translates into CASWGGQPFLNQPQHF.

In DNA form, the CDR3 reads TGTGCCAGCAGTTACTCCCGGGTTAGTTTTGAGCAGTACTTC. Protein: CASSYSRVSFEQYF. The V and J genes are TRBV6-2 or TRBV6-3 and TRBJ2-7; no definite D call. This CDR3 spans 14 amino acids. The germline CDR1 and CDR2 sequences are MNHEY and SVGEGT. V lost 0 bases to trimming and J lost 7 bases, with 13 bases between them.

The chain carries TRBV18 and TRBJ2-1; TRBD1 is a possible D gene (5 bases). The germline gives CDR1 KGHSH, CDR2 LQKENI. V was trimmed by 4 bases and J by 3 bases, leaving 10 bases between them. This CDR3 is built from 14 residues. CDR3 region: CASSLDMHYNEQFF. Here the CDR3 DNA reads TGTGCCAGCTCACTGGACATGCACTACAATGAGCAGTTCTTC.

This chain links TRBV7-2 with TRBJ2-3; a weak D match, TRBD2 (6 bases). CDR1 is SGHTA, CDR2 FQGNSA, per germline. CDR3 length: 15 residues. V lost 3 bases to trimming and J lost 7 bases, with 17 bases between them. CDR3 nucleotides: TGTGCCAGCAGCTTGGGAGGAAATAGACAAAATACGCAGTATTTT. Amino acids: CASSLGGNRQNTQYF.

This rearrangement joins TRBV11-3 to TRBJ2-1; weak D call: TRBD2 (6 bases). Trimming took off 2 bases at V and 9 bases at J, with 17 bases between the two ends. The germline V gene has CDR1 SGHNT and CDR2 YENEEA. This CDR3 region has 15 residues. The DNA for the CDR3 is TGTGCCAGCAGCTTACGCGGGGCCCCGTTACCTGAGCAGTTCTTC. This codes for CASSLRGAPLPEQFF.

The rearrangement links TRBV5-1 to TRBJ1-1, with TRBD1 as a possible D gene (6 bases). CDR1 is SGHRS and CDR2 is YFSETQ in the germline V gene. The CDR3 totals 14 residues. V shed 7 bases and J shed 0 bases, with 13 bases lying between them. The DNA of the CDR3 is TGCGCCAGCTTCACTACAGGGCTGAACACTGAAGCTTTCTTT. This codes for CASFTTGLNTEAFF.

This chain joins TRBV6-4 and TRBJ2-1; TRBD2 aligns across 8 bases. V lost 5 bases, J lost 6 bases, and 9 bases stayed unmatched. The CDR3 length is 15 residues. CDR1 is MRHNA, CDR2 SNTAGT, per germline. CDR3 in DNA: TGTGCCAGCAGTCTCAGGATAGCGGGGAGCAATGAGCAGTTCTTC. Protein product: CASSLRIAGSNEQFF.

The rearrangement joins TRBV29-1 to TRBJ2-3; 9 bases agree with TRBD2. The CDR3 consists of 16 residues. V was clipped by 1 base and J by 6 bases; unmatched bases: 11. Germline lookup yields CDR1 SQVTM and CDR2 ANQGSEA. The CDR3 DNA is TGCAGCGTTGAAGGTCTAGCGGGAAAAAAGGGGGATACGCAGTATTTT. The encoded protein is CSVEGLAGKKGDTQYF.

The chain combines TRBV4-3 with TRBJ2-1; TRBD1 is a possible D gene (5 bases). The CDR3 sequence is 15 residues long. CDR1 and CDR2 (germline): LGHNA, YSLEER. Trimming stripped 0 bases from V and 7 bases from J, with 13 bases between. The CDR3, as DNA: TGCGCCAGCAGCCAAGATAGGGGCGGATGGAATGAGCAGTTCTTC. This encodes CASSQDRGGWNEQFF.

This clone came up many times. The chain combines TRBV19 with TRBJ1-1; D ambiguous. The germline gives CDR1 LNHDA, CDR2 SQIVND (reference sequence). Trimming took 2 bases from V and 4 from J, leaving 14 bases between them. The length of the CDR3 is 15 residues. The CDR3 here is CASSILSRRGTEAFF. CDR3 bases: TGTGCCAGTAGTATATTGAGTCGCCGGGGCACTGAAGCTTTCTTT.

The CDR3 nucleotides are TGCGCCAGCAGCTTCCGGGACAGGGGAACTGAAGCTTTCTTT. Residues: CASSFRDRGTEAFF. This chain links TRBV5-1 with TRBJ1-1; 10 bases fit TRBD1. Unmatched junction bases numbered 3, after V lost 2 bases and J lost 5 bases. Germline values: CDR1 SGHRS, CDR2 YFSETQ. CDR3 length: 14 residues.

The chain uses TRBV12-3 or TRBV12-4 and TRBJ1-6; TRBD1 might be the D (5 bases). V was pared by 6 bases and J by 8 bases, with 11 bases between. There are 13 residues in the CDR3. The CDR3 loop reads CASRLGGDSPLHF. CDR3 nucleotides: TGTGCCAGCAGGCTCGGGGGAGATTCACCCCTCCACTTT.

The chain couples TRBV7-3 to TRBJ1-1; 7 nucleotides line up with TRBD1. The V and J ends lost 4 bases and 8 bases, in that order; junction bases with no gene match: 7. CDR1 SGHTA and CDR2 FQGTGA come from the germline V gene. The CDR3 sequence is 13 residues long. The CDR3 DNA is TGTGCCAGCAGCTCGCTACAGGGGACCGAAGCTTTCTTT. Amino acids: CASSSLQGTEAFF.

This chain links TRBV10-3 with TRBJ1-4; no reliable D call. Per germline, CDR1 ENHRY and CDR2 SYGVKD. CDR3 length: 13 residues. With 4 bases removed from V and 8 bases from J, the gap between germline ends came to 11 bases. Here the CDR3 DNA reads TGTGCCATCAGTGTCGGGTTGGAGGAAAAACTGTTTTTT. It encodes CAISVGLEEKLFF.

V is TRBV19 and J is TRBJ2-7, with D perhaps TRBD2 (6 bases). CDR3 length equals 14 residues. Germline lookup yields CDR1 LNHDA and CDR2 SQIVND (reference sequence). Trimming removed 6 bases at V and 3 bases at J, with 15 bases between. The CDR3 coding sequence is TGTGCCAGTAGACAGCTGGGGGGAAGCTACGAGCAGTACTTC. Its translation is CASRQLGGSYEQYF.

About this clone: Other DNA sequences in the same sample also yield this CDR3. This chain links TRBV19 with TRBJ2-7, with TRBD1 as a possible D gene (6 bases). This CDR3 spans 14 amino acids. V dropped 4 bases and J dropped 5 bases, with 15 bases sitting between them. Looked up from germline, CDR1 is LNHDA and CDR2 is SQIVND (reference sequence). The CDR3 nucleotides read TGTGCCAGTAGTACCACCGGGACATCTAACGAGCAGTACTTC. Protein sequence: CASSTTGTSNEQYF.

V is TRBV7-8 and J is TRBJ2-2; maybe TRBD2 (5 bases). Germline values: CDR1 SGHVS, CDR2 FQNEAQ. V was shortened by 11 bases and J by 0 bases, with 13 bases between the two germline ends. This CDR3 is built from 14 residues. CDR3 sequence: CASNAGPNTGELFF. CDR3 in DNA: TGTGCCTCGAATGCGGGCCCGAACACCGGGGAGCTGTTTTTT.

V and J are TRBV24-1 and TRBJ1-5; D is ambiguous. V was shortened by 4 bases and J by 4 bases, with 19 bases between the two germline ends. The CDR3 totals 17 residues. The germline gives CDR1 KGHDR, CDR2 SFDVKD. DNA of the CDR3: TGTGCCACCAGTGACACAAAATCCGGGGATCCAAATCAGCCCCAGCATTTT. It yields the protein CATSDTKSGDPNQPQHF.

This clone was counted once. This chain links TRBV27 with TRBJ2-7; a weak D match, TRBD2 (6 bases). This CDR3 comprises 15 residues. Trimming pared 4 bases from V and 4 bases from J, leaving 17 bases between. Germline assignment: CDR1 MNHEY and CDR2 SMNVEV (reference sequence). Written as DNA, the CDR3 is TGTGCCAGCAGTTCCTCGGGACTCTCGAGGTACGAGCAGTACTTC. Translation gives CASSSSGLSRYEQYF.

V is TRBV3-1 (or the pseudogene TRBV3-2) and J is TRBJ2-2; D not certain. Germline assignment: CDR1 LGHDT and CDR2 YNNKEL (reference sequence). The V end was cut by 4 bases, the J end by 4 bases, with 10 bases between. The CDR3 totals 14 residues. In DNA, the CDR3 is TGTGCCAGCAGCCCCCGGGTGAGCACCGGGGAGCTGTTTTTT. Encoded protein: CASSPRVSTGELFF.